The clone carrying this TCR beta chain has just one count. The antigen is not known. The data are from a study of naive CD8 T cells in extremely preterm neonates. Study-wide results and caveats: Compared with older groups, preterm CDR3s were shorter, with fewer N additions and less trimming.

Profiled with immunoSEQ multiplex PCR; TCRdb holds only in-frame clones, not every one. The data hold about 6,100 clones, with 95% to 99% observed a single time. Without labor or membrane rupture, elective cesareans at roughly 37-41 weeks supplied term cord blood. About 17,000 to 100,000 naive CD8+ T cells were sorted per sample. Germline loops: CDR1 LGHNA, CDR2 YNFKEQ. V was shortened by 0 bases and J by 2 bases, with 17 bases between the two germline ends. The CDR3 has 17 amino acids. The source material was naive CD8+ T cells from cord blood. The TCR originated in a newborn in good health. The chain uses TRBV4-2 and TRBJ2-7; D is unresolved. CDR3 sequence reads: CASSQEDVGGFPYEQYF. CDR3 coding DNA: TGTGCCAGCAGCCAAGAAGACGTCGGCGGTTTCCCCTACGAGCAGTACTTC.